Presented here are 27 T cell receptor beta chains from one specimen sequenced in a study of OX40 agonist ivuxolimab in advanced cancers. Profiled with immunoSEQ multiplex PCR; TCRdb holds only in-frame clones, not every one. The sample yields around 30,000 clones, 82% seen once. The specimen comprised CD4+ or CD8+ T cells sorted from blood, sampled in a trial of the OX40 agonist ivuxolimab. The receptors originated from an adult with an advanced solid tumor such as melanoma, head and neck, liver or kidney cancer.

V and J are TRBV27 and TRBJ2-7; a possible D gene is TRBD1 (7 bases). Germline CDR1 reads MNHEY; CDR2 reads SMNVEV (reference sequence). The CDR3 has 14 residues. V was shortened by 5 bases and J by 3 bases, with 14 bases between the two germline ends. The chain's CDR3 is CASSNGGGGYEQYF. CDR3 DNA sequence: TGTGCCAGCAGTAACGGAGGGGGCGGCTACGAGCAGTACTTC.

V usage is TRBV30 and J usage is TRBJ2-7; D is undetermined. The CDR3 loop spans 13 amino acids. V was cut by 0 bases and J by 2 bases, with 8 bases left in between. The germline CDR1 and CDR2 sequences are GTSNPN and SVGIG (reference sequence). The CDR3 DNA reads as TGTGCCTGGAGTGTAAACAGCCCCTACGAGCAGTACTTC. This codes for CAWSVNSPYEQYF. Variable domain in full (rest from reference TRBV30 and TRBJ2-7): SQTIHQWPATLVQPVGSPLSLECTVEGTSNPNLYWYRQAAGRGLQLLFYSVGIGQISSEVPQNLSASRPQDRQFILSSKKLLLSDSGFYLCAWSVNSPYEQYFGPGTRLTVT.

A note on this clone: At one boundary the junction diverges from the germline segment, which might be a read error. The V call is TRBV11-2, the J call TRBJ2-1, with 7 bases matching TRBD2. This CDR3 spans 14 amino acids. The germline V gene encodes CDR1 SGHAT and CDR2 FQNNGV. The CDR3 sequence is CASSSPRLRTRIIF. CDR3 sequence (DNA): TGTGCCAGCAGCTCCCCCCGTCTTCGGACTAGAATCATCTTC.

The chain recombines TRBV14 with TRBJ1-6; 7 bases line up with TRBD1. The germline CDR1 and CDR2 sequences are SGHDN and FVKESK. CDR3 size: 14 residues. The V segment lost 1 base and the J segment 14 bases; nucleotides outside the gene matches: 8. The CDR3 sequence: CASSQVGGISALHF. The CDR3, as DNA: TGTGCCAGCAGCCAAGTAGGGGGCATTTCGGCCCTCCACTTT.

The J gene is TRBJ2-1, the V gene TRBV9; D possibly corresponds to TRBD2 (6 bases). Per germline, CDR1 SGDLS and CDR2 YYNGEE. This CDR3 contains 17 residues. V was trimmed by 0 bases and J by 10 bases, leaving 23 bases between them. This chain's CDR3 is CASSVVGGNIGGTEQFF. CDR3 DNA sequence: TGTGCCAGCAGCGTAGTGGGGGGAAATATAGGAGGAACCGAGCAGTTCTTC.

The chain carries TRBV5-4 and TRBJ2-2; D is unclear. CDR3 size: 15 residues. In germline, CDR1 is SGHNT, CDR2 YYREEE (reference sequence). V lost 1 base and J 2 bases, leaving 9 bases between the germline ends. Here the CDR3 DNA reads TGTGCCAGCAGCTTGAGGCTATTTAACACCGGGGAGCTGTTTTTT. Encoded protein: CASSLRLFNTGELFF.

The J gene is TRBJ2-3, the V gene TRBV11-3; D is undetermined. The CDR3 length is 15 residues. The germline V gene encodes CDR1 SGHNT and CDR2 YENEEA. Deletions cut 0 bases from V and 0 bases from J, with 7 bases between. The chain's CDR3 is CASSLEARSTDTQYF. Written as DNA, the CDR3 is TGTGCCAGCAGCTTAGAGGCAAGAAGCACAGATACGCAGTATTTT.

This sequence joins TRBV4-3 and TRBJ2-5; 8 bases align to TRBD1. The CDR3 consists of 16 residues. V dropped 1 base and J dropped 5; count of bases not matched to a gene: 9. The germline gives CDR1 LGHNA, CDR2 YSLEER. The CDR3 reads CASSQGGDRTWETQYF. In DNA, the CDR3 is TGCGCCAGCAGCCAAGGTGGGGACAGGACGTGGGAGACCCAGTACTTC.

V is TRBV29-1 and J is TRBJ2-3, with 8 nucleotides matching TRBD1. The trim removed 4 bases at V and 3 bases at J, leaving 3 bases unmatched. This CDR3 comprises 13 residues. The germline V gene has CDR1 SQVTM and CDR2 ANQGSEA. The CDR3: CSVGGQGTDTQYF. For the CDR3, the DNA is TGCAGCGTTGGAGGACAGGGTACAGATACGCAGTATTTT.

In its sample, this clone was seen once. V and J are TRBV28 and TRBJ1-1, with 8 positions matching TRBD1. V lost 5 bases to trimming and J lost 1 base; unmatched junction nucleotides: 6. This CDR3 spans 15 amino acids. Germline V gives CDR1 MDHEN, CDR2 SYDVKM. The CDR3 reads CASSPRDRRNTEAFF. In DNA form, the CDR3 reads TGTGCCAGCAGTCCTCGGGACAGGAGGAACACTGAAGCTTTCTTT. Looking up the rest from reference TRBV28 and TRBJ1-1 gives the full variable domain: DVKVTQSSRYLVKRTGEKVFLECVQDMDHENMFWYRQDPGLGLRLIYFSYDVKMKEKGDIPEGYSVSREKKERFSLILESASTNQTSMYLCASSPRDRRNTEAFFGQGTRLTVV.

The CDR3 loop is CASSSRLPYEQYF. The CDR3 DNA sequence: TGTGCCAGCAGTTCCAGGCTACCTTACGAGCAGTACTTC. This chain connects TRBV7-8 to TRBJ2-7; D remains ambiguous. The ends were cut back, 6 bases at V and 4 bases at J, with 13 bases in the middle. CDR1 is SGHVS, CDR2 FQNEAQ, per germline. The CDR3 runs to 13 residues.

In its sample, this clone was seen a few times. The chain couples TRBV11-2 to TRBJ1-1, with D perhaps TRBD1 (6 bases). The V gene lost 5 bases and the J gene lost 0 bases, with 10 bases spanning the gap. Germline CDR1 SGHAT, CDR2 FQNNGV. This CDR3 contains 14 residues. The chain's CDR3 is CASSEGVLNTEAFF. CDR3 coding DNA: TGTGCCAGCAGCGAGGGGGTCCTGAACACTGAAGCTTTCTTT.

This clone has a handful of counts. The chain combines TRBV9 with TRBJ2-5; no clear D. The CDR3 length is 16 residues. Germline lookup yields CDR1 SGDLS and CDR2 YYNGEE. V was cut by 0 bases and J by 2 bases, with 14 bases left in between. The CDR3 sequence: CASSVVGSPDQETQYF. The CDR3 nucleotides are TGTGCCAGCAGCGTAGTGGGCAGCCCGGATCAAGAGACCCAGTACTTC. The full variable domain, its missing parts supplied by reference TRBV9 and TRBJ2-5, is DSGVTQTPKHLITATGQRVTLRCSPRSGDLSVYWYQQSLDQGLQFLIQYYNGEERAKGNILERFSAQQFPDLHSELNLSSLELGDSALYFCASSVVGSPDQETQYFGPGTRLLVL.

The chain recombines TRBV6-6 with TRBJ2-7; TRBD2 is a possible D gene (5 bases). Germline CDR1 is MNHNY and CDR2 is SVGAGI (reference sequence). Trimming took off 7 bases at V and 2 bases at J, with 12 bases between the two ends. This CDR3 is built from 13 residues. CDR3 coding DNA: TGTGCCAGCACCAAGGACGGGACCTACGAGCAGTACTTC. Translated: CASTKDGTYEQYF.

This chain connects TRBV27 to TRBJ1-1; D is possibly TRBD1 (6 bases). The CDR3 is 15 amino acids. The germline V and J ends were trimmed by 7 bases and 1 base, with 16 bases remaining between them. Germline-derived CDR1 and CDR2 are MNHEY and SMNVEV (reference sequence). CDR3 sequence reads: CASKDWTETNTEAFF. The CDR3 DNA reads as TGTGCCAGCAAGGATTGGACAGAGACGAACACTGAAGCTTTCTTT.

This clone was detected once. The chain joins TRBV5-5 to TRBJ2-7; D unclear. V shed 3 bases and J shed 4 bases, with 8 bases lying between them. This CDR3 comprises 12 residues. CDR1 is SGHKS, CDR2 YYEKEE, per germline (reference sequence). As DNA, the CDR3 is TGTGCCAGCAGCTATGGCCCATACGAGCAGTACTTC. Encoded protein: CASSYGPYEQYF. Using reference TRBV5-5 and TRBJ2-7 for the parts outside the CDR3, the full variable domain is DAGVTQSPTHLIKTRGQQVTLRCSPISGHKSVSWYQQVLGQGPQFIFQYYEKEERGRGNFPDRFSARQFPNYSSELNVNALLLGDSALYLCASSYGPYEQYFGPGTRLTVT.

The chain combines TRBV28 with TRBJ2-4, with no clear D. CDR3 length: 15 residues. V was shortened by 4 bases and J by 3 bases, with 13 bases between the two germline ends. Germline lookup yields CDR1 MDHEN and CDR2 SYDVKM. The CDR3 sequence: CASSSEDTGKNIQYF. CDR3 sequence (DNA): TGTGCCAGCAGTTCAGAAGACACTGGCAAAAACATTCAGTACTTC.

This chain joins TRBV27 and TRBJ2-7, with D possibly being TRBD1 (6 bases). Trimming stripped 7 bases from V and 10 bases from J, with 20 bases between. The CDR3 contains 13 residues. Germline loops: CDR1 MNHEY, CDR2 SMNVEV (reference sequence). CDR3 residues: CASTYIIGGDQYF. The CDR3 bases are TGTGCCAGCACTTATATCATAGGGGGAGACCAGTACTTC.

The rearrangement uses TRBV7-8 and TRBJ2-5; 7 bases are a match to TRBD2. The J call may be wrong; the DNA end is better matched by TRBJ2-7. Germline V CDR1 and CDR2: SGHVS, FQNEAQ. This CDR3 is 13 amino acids long. The CDR3 loop is CASSPRTSYEQYF. The DNA of the CDR3 is TGTGCCAGCAGCCCCCGGACTAGTTACGAGCAGTACTTC.

The rearrangement joins TRBV18 to TRBJ1-1, with D maybe TRBD1 (6 bases). The V end lost 8 bases, the J end lost 1 base, and 17 bases lay between the germline ends. CDR1 is KGHSH, CDR2 LQKENI, per germline. The CDR3 is made up of 15 amino acids. The CDR3 sequence: CASQELGGRNTEAFF. The CDR3 DNA follows: TGTGCCAGCCAAGAATTAGGGGGTAGGAACACTGAAGCTTTCTTT.

On this clone: Other DNA sequences of this sample code for an identical CDR3. The chain recombines TRBV15 with TRBJ2-1, with D unresolved. Germline V gene data show CDR1 as LNHNV and CDR2 as YYDKDF (reference sequence). V was pared by 1 base and J by 3 bases, with 10 bases between. The CDR3 has 15 residues. This CDR3 is CATSRGGARYNEQFF. In DNA form, the CDR3 reads TGTGCCACCAGCAGAGGGGGTGCCCGCTACAATGAGCAGTTCTTC.

The V and J genes are TRBV19 and TRBJ2-2; 10 nucleotides agree with TRBD1. Germline V CDR1 and CDR2: LNHDA, SQIVND (reference sequence). Trimming cost V 4 bases and J 6 bases; bases outside gene matches: 8. There are 16 residues in the CDR3. The CDR3 is CASSTGQGLIAGELFF. The CDR3, as DNA: TGTGCCAGTAGTACGGGACAGGGGTTAATCGCCGGGGAGCTGTTTTTT.

The V call is TRBV10-3, the J call TRBJ1-1; no definite D call. Germline values: CDR1 ENHRY, CDR2 SYGVKD. The CDR3 is 13 residues long. Trimming pared 5 bases from V and 4 bases from J, leaving 11 bases between. CDR3 protein: CAISQGPTTEAFF. The CDR3 nucleotides are TGTGCCATCAGTCAAGGTCCGACCACTGAAGCTTTCTTT.

The chain joins TRBV4-2 to TRBJ2-1, with 13 bases matching TRBD2. V trimming: 4 bases; J trimming: 5 bases; junction bases outside the gene matches: 8. Germline V lookup: CDR1 LGHNA, CDR2 YNFKEQ. This CDR3 is built from 17 residues. The CDR3 nucleotides are TGTGCCAGCAGCCTTCAGACGGGACTAGCGGGGAACAATGAGCAGTTCTTC. As protein: CASSLQTGLAGNNEQFF.

This rearrangement joins TRBV7-2 to TRBJ1-2; 8 bases are a match to TRBD1. J was trimmed by 4 bases and V by 3 bases; bases with no gene match: 4. The germline CDR1 and CDR2 sequences are SGHTA and FQGNSA. This CDR3 has 14 amino acids. CDR3 coding DNA: TGTGCCAGCAGCTTGCAGGGGGCGGGCTATGGCTACACCTTC. Translating gives CASSLQGAGYGYTF.

This clone showed up just a few times. The CDR3 DNA reads TGTGCCAGCAGCGTAGGGCAGGGGGCGGGAGGCTACACCTTC. It codes for CASSVGQGAGGYTF. This chain connects TRBV9 to TRBJ1-2; 8 nucleotides match TRBD1. Germline V lookup: CDR1 SGDLS, CDR2 YYNGEE. There are 14 residues in the CDR3. After removal of 0 bases from V and 8 bases from J, the junction contained 6 bases not matched to a gene.

The V gene is TRBV15, the J gene TRBJ2-1, with D perhaps being TRBD1 or TRBD2 (5 bases each). The CDR3 consists of 15 residues. V was trimmed by 8 bases and J by 3 bases, leaving 17 bases between them. Germline V gene sequence: CDR1 LNHNV, CDR2 YYDKDF (reference sequence). The CDR3 sequence is CATRSGHSSYNEQFF. Written as DNA, the CDR3 is TGTGCCACCCGAAGCGGACACTCTAGCTACAATGAGCAGTTCTTC.